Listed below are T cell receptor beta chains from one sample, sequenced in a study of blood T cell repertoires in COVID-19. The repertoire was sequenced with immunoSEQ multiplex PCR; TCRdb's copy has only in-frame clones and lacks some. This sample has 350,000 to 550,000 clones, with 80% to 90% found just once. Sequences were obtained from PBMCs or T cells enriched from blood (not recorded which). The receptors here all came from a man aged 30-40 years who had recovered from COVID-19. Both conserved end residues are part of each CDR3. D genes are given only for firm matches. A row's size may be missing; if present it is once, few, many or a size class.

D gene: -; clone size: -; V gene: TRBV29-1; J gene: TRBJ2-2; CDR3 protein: CSARDSNTGELFF; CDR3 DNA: TGCAGCGCGCGGGACTCCAACACCGGGGAGCTGTTTTTT
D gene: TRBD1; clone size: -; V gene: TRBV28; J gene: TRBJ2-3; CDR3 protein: CASSLTGGQGVSDTQYF; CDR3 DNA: TGTGCCAGCAGTTTGACAGGGGGACAGGGGGTTTCAGATACGCAGTATTTT
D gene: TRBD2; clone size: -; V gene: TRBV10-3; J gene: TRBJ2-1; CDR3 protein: CAIGLREGTRGNEQFF; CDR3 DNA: TGTGCCATTGGTCTTCGGGAGGGGACTCGAGGCAATGAGCAGTTCTTC
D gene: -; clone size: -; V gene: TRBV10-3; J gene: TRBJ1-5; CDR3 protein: CAISESGGNQPQHF; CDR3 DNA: TGTGCCATCAGTGAGTCTGGAGGGAATCAGCCCCAGCATTTT
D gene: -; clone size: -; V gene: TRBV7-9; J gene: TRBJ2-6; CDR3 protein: CASSLIRGALSGANVLTF; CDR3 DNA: TGTGCCAGCAGCTTGATCCGGGGGGCCCTCTCTGGGGCCAACGTCCTGACTTTC
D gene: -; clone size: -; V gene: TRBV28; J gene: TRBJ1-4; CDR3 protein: CASSLSGPRGEKLFF; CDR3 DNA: TGTGCCAGCAGTTTAAGTGGACCCCGGGGTGAAAAACTGTTTTTT
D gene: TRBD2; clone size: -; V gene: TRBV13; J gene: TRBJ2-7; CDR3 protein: CASSSGTSGIYEQYF; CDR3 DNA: TGTGCCAGCAGCTCCGGGACTAGCGGGATCTACGAGCAGTACTTC
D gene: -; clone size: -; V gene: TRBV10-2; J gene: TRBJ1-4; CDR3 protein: CASKGLGATNEKLFF; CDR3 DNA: TGCGCCAGCAAAGGCCTAGGTGCAACTAATGAAAAACTGTTTTTT
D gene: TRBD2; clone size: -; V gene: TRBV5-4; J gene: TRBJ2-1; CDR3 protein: CASSRVGLAAYNEQFF; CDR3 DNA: TGTGCCAGCAGCAGGGTCGGACTAGCGGCTTACAATGAGCAGTTCTTC
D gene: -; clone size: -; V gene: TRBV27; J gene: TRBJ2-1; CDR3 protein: CASKYEGFHNEQFF; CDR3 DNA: TGTGCCAGCAAATACGAGGGATTTCACAATGAGCAGTTCTTC
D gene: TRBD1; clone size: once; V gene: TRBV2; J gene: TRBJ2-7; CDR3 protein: CASEGQGIGYEQYF; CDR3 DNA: TGTGCCAGCGAGGGACAGGGTATTGGCTACGAGCAGTACTTC
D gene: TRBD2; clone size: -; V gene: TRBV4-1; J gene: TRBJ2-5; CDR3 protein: CASSQGSSGMIETQYF; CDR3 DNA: TGCGCCAGCAGCCAAGGTTCTAGCGGGATGATAGAGACCCAGTACTTC
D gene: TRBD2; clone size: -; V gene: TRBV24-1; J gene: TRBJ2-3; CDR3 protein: CATRGGGLAGNTDTQYF; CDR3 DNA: TGTGCCACCAGGGGGGGTGGACTAGCGGGGAACACAGATACGCAGTATTTT
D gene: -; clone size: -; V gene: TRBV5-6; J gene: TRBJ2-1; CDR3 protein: CASSTDTTVKQFF; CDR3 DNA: TGTGCCAGCAGCACGGACACGACCGTTAAGCAGTTCTTC
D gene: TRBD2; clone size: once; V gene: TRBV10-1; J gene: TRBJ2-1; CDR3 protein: CASSTTSARADEQFF; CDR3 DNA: TGCGCCAGCAGTACAACTAGCGCCCGAGCCGATGAGCAGTTCTTC
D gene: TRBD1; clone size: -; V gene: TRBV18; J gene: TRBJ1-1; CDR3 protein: CASSTGEDTEAFF; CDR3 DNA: TGTGCCAGCTCGACAGGGGAAGACACTGAAGCTTTCTTT
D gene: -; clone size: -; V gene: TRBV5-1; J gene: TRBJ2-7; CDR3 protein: CASSLEPGLSSYEQYF; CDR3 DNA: TGCGCCAGCAGCTTGGAGCCAGGTCTAAGCTCCTACGAGCAGTACTTC
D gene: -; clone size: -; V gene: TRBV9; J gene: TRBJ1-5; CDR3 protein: CASSVATGQPQHF; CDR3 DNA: TGTGCCAGCAGCGTAGCTACTGGTCAGCCCCAGCATTTT
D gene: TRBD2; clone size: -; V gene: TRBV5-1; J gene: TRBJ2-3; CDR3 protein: CASSSGLAPSTDTQYF; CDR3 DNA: TGCGCCAGCAGCTCGGGACTAGCGCCTAGCACAGATACGCAGTATTTT
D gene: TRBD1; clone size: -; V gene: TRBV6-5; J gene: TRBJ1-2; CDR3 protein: CASTEPGQGVEGYTF; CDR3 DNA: TGTGCCAGCACCGAACCTGGACAGGGAGTTGAAGGCTACACCTTC
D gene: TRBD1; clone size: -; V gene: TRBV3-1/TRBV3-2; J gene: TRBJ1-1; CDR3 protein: CASSQSQGGNTEAFF; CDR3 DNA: TGTGCCAGCAGCCAATCACAGGGGGGAAACACTGAAGCTTTCTTT
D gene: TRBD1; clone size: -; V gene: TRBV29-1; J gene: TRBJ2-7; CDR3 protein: CSDPGVSGQIYEQYF; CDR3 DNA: TGCAGCGACCCCGGGGTGTCGGGACAGATCTACGAGCAGTACTTC
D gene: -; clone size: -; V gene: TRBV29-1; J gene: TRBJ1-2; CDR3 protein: CSVSAGPYGYTF; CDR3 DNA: TGCAGCGTTTCGGCGGGCCCCTATGGCTACACCTTC
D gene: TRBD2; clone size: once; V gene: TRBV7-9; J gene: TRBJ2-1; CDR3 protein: CASSRSGSQEQFF; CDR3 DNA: TGTGCCAGCAGCCGCAGCGGGAGCCAAGAGCAGTTCTTC
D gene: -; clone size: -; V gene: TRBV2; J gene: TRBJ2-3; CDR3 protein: CASRKKGADTQYF; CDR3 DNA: TGTGCCAGCAGGAAGAAAGGAGCAGATACGCAGTATTTT
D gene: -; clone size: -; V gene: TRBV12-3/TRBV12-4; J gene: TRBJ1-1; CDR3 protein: CASRAELEAFF; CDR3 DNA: TGTGCCAGCAGGGCGGAGCTTGAAGCTTTCTTT
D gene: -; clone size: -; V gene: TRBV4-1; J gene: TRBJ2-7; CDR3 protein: CASSQDGGVPGYEQYF; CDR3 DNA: TGCGCCAGCAGCCAAGACGGTGGGGTCCCAGGGTACGAGCAGTACTTC
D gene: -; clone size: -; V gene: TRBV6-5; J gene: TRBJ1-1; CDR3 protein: CATRTMNTEAFF; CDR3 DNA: TGTGCCACTAGGACAATGAACACTGAAGCTTTCTTT
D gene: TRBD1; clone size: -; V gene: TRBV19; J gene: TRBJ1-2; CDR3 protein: CASSIFPRRGLFLPRNYYGYTF; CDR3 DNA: TGTGCCAGTAGTATATTTCCCCGCAGGGGGCTGTTTCTTCCTCGTAACTACTATGGCTACACCTTC
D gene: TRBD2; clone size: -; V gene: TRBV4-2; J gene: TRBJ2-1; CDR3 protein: CASSPTSGGSYNEQFF; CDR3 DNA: TGTGCCAGCAGCCCCACTAGCGGAGGCTCCTACAATGAGCAGTTCTTC
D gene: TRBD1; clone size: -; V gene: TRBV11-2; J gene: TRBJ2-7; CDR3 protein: CASSWDRGHYYEQYF; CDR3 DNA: TGTGCCAGCAGCTGGGACAGGGGGCATTACTACGAGCAGTACTTC